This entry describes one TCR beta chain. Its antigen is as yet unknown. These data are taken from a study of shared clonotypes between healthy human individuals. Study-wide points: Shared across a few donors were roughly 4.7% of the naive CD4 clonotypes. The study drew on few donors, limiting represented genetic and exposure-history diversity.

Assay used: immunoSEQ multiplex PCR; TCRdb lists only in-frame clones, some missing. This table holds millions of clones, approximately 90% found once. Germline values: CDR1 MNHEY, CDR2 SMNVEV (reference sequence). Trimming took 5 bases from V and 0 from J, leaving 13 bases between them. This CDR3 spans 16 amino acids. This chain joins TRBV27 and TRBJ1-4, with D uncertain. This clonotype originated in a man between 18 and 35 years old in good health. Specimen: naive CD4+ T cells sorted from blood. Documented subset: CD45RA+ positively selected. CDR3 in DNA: TGTGCCAGCAGTCCACTCCCCCCCTCAACTAATGAAAAACTGTTTTTT. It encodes CASSPLPPSTNEKLFF.